This entry describes one TCR beta chain. The entry originates in a study of shared clonotypes between healthy human individuals. The CDR3 is made up of 16 amino acids. With V trimmed by 5 bases and J by 0 bases, 8 bases remained unmatched. CDR1 and CDR2 (germline): SGDLS, YYNGEE. At the deep level, the assay was run. Sorted-subset replicate PCR reactions were performed with approximately 180 ng DNA, corresponding to roughly 29,000 T cell genomes. In the authors' workflow: Junction-only sequences without quality scores came from ImmunoSEQ, so filtering differed. Profiled with immunoSEQ multiplex PCR; TCRdb holds only in-frame clones, not every one. Clonal size and the V and J genes are those of that table, whereas D and trimming came from the DNA. The profile shows 2,500,000 or so clones, approximately 93% of them singletons.

Sequences were obtained from naive CD4+ T cells from PBMCs. This sample's subset: CD45RA+ positively selected. The receptor was isolated from a man aged 18 to 30 in good health. Some clones in this sample may be carry-over from other donors' samples. This chain joins TRBV9 and TRBJ2-7, with TRBD2 identical over 10 bases. The DNA for the CDR3 is TGTGCCAGCAGTCGTACTAGCGGGGCCCTCTCCTACGAGCAGTACTTC. Protein sequence: CASSRTSGALSYEQYF.